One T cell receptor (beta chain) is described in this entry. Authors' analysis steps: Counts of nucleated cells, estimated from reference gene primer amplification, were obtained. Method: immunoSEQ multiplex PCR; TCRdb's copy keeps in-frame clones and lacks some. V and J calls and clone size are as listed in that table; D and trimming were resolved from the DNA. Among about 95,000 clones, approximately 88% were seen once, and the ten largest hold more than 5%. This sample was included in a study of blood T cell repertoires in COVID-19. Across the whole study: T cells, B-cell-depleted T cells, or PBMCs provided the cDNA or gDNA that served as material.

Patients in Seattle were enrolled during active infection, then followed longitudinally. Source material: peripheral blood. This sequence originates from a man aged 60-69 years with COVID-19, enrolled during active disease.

CDR3 region: CASSIGGTGGTYGYTF. The CDR3 DNA reads TGTGCCAGTAGTATCGGTGGGACAGGGGGGACCTATGGCTACACCTTC. V gene TRBV19 combines with J gene TRBJ1-2; TRBD1 agrees at 11 bases. From germline, CDR1 is LNHDA and CDR2 SQIVND (reference sequence). The CDR3 spans 16 residues. The V and J ends lost 3 bases and 4 bases, in that order; junction bases with no gene match: 7. The whole variable domain, remainder taken from reference TRBV19 and TRBJ1-2, is DGGITQSPKYLFRKEGQNVTLSCEQNLNHDAMYWYRQDPGQGLRLIYYSQIVNDFQKGDIAEGYSVSREKKESFPLTVTSAQKNPTAFYLCASSIGGTGGTYGYTFGSGTRLTVV.